This T cell receptor beta chain was observed in a study of blood T cell repertoires in COVID-19. Study in general: The United States, Italy and Spain supplied acute and convalescent COVID-19 samples. T cells, B-cell-depleted T cells, or PBMCs provided the cDNA or gDNA that served as material.

This clone was seen just once. CDR3 size: 10 residues. CDR1 is MNHEY, CDR2 SVGAGI, per germline. In the study's own analysis: Amplifying reference gene primers gave estimates of nucleated cell counts. TCRdb's copy holds only in-frame clones and misses some; the assay was immunoSEQ multiplex PCR. V, J and clone size derive from that table, while D and trimming were established from the DNA sequence. There are 70,000 to 90,000 clones in the sample; about 80% occur only once, and about an eighth lies in the top ten. The sequenced sample was peripheral blood. The sequence came from a human donor in a cohort sampled during active COVID-19. This sequence joins TRBV6-5 and TRBJ2-7; weak D call: TRBD2 (6 bases). The CDR3 region is CASSRTTSRV. The CDR3 DNA reads TGTGCCAGCAGCCGAACGACTAGTCGGGTC.